This T cell receptor (beta chain) was found in a study of tumor-infiltrating lymphocytes in primary liver carcinoma. Overall study results and limits: With p = 0.039, the top-250-clone fraction in tumors significantly exceeded that in blood.

From unsorted bulk tissue weighing about 20-31 mg, DNA and RNA were co-extracted. Chronic HBV infection, untreated so far, was present in the patients. A note on this clonotype: Its antigen remains unidentified. Germline is not matched at one junction end, which may reflect a read error.

The CDR3 extends over 16 amino acids. Germline V gene sequence: CDR1 SQVTM, CDR2 ANQGSEA. Constant-region priming of roughly 490 ng total RNA yielded TCR beta cDNA. Slightly modified ARM-PCR served as the procedure for the TCR beta libraries. These libraries came from three rounds of nested multiplex PCR. Amplification in the first two PCR rounds was performed using TRBV1-TRBV30 forward primers and a C-beta reverse primer for roughly 9 cycles each. TCRdb re-called the multiplex PCR reads through MiXCR, storing one row per CDR3 protein. The sample contains some 180,000 distinct CDR3 sequences, around 85% of which appear only once.

The clonotype originates from a middle-aged man with primary liver carcinoma and hepatitis B virus infection. This chain links TRBV29-1 with TRBJ2-7; D uncertain. Material: tumor tissue from primary liver carcinoma. The CDR3: CRVEGSAKGSLLGQYF. In DNA, the CDR3 is TGCAGAGTTGAAGGAAGTGCAAAGGGCTCTCTCCTCGGGCAGTACTTC.